Reported below is one T cell receptor (beta chain). Its specificity is not known. The read stops 3 residues short of the end of the CDR3; the missing end is completed from the germline J gene. Donors gave roughly 4.5 to 8 ml heparinized peripheral whole blood. This sample is drawn from a study of T cell clonality in common variable immunodeficiency. Points from the study as a whole: The cause of increased CVID clonality remains unclear without subpopulation sequencing.

Trimming removed 0 bases at V and 3 bases at J, with 10 bases between. Germline CDR1 is SEHNR and CDR2 is FQNEAQ (reference sequence). This CDR3 is built from 15 residues. Equal genomic DNA amounts from CVID and control samples were sequenced. TCRdb keeps only in-frame clones here, not all; method: immunoSEQ multiplex PCR. This sample has about 52,000 clones, each found more than once. The V call is TRBV7-9, the J call TRBJ2-3, with D perhaps TRBD2 (7 bases). The sequence came from a person between 18 and 75 years old in good health. The sequenced sample consisted of peripheral blood mononuclear cells. The CDR3 spells CASSLAGRGTDTQYF. The DNA read from the CDR3 is TGTGCCAGCAGCTTAGCGGGGAGGGGGACAGATACG.